A selection of T cell receptor beta chains follows, all from one sample in a study of CD8 T cells in ankylosing spondylitis. Using its own MiXCR run on the 5' RACE reads, TCRdb lists one record per CDR3 protein. The table shows 30,000 to 40,000 distinct CDR3 sequences, with approximately 3% occurring only once. Specimen: blood, either unsorted or a sorted T cell fraction (not recorded which). The source is a male donor with ankylosing spondylitis or in good health (not recorded which). Each CDR3 is given with its conserved first and last residue. Each record gives: clone size, J gene, D gene, V gene, CDR3 DNA, CDR3 protein. The D gene is left open where the match is weak. The size entry gives once, few, many, or a class for an expanded clone.

many	TRBJ2-1	TRBD1	TRBV9	TGTGCCAGCAGCGTAGACGAAGGGGGCAAGCTCTCCTACAATGAGCAGTTCTTC	CASSVDEGGKLSYNEQFF
many	TRBJ2-2	.	TRBV9	TGTGCCAGCAGCACAGCCGGGACACCGAACACCGGGGAGCTGTTTTTT	CASSTAGTPNTGELFF
few	TRBJ2-3	TRBD1	TRBV9	TGTGCCAGCAGCATCCGGGACAGGGGAGGAGATACGCAGTATTTT	CASSIRDRGGDTQYF
many	TRBJ2-2	TRBD2	TRBV9	TGTGCCAGCAGCACCGCGGGAGGGCGGACCGGGGAGCTGTTTTTT	CASSTAGGRTGELFF
many	TRBJ2-2	.	TRBV9	TGTGCCAGCAGCGGTACGCCGGGACACGATACCGGGGAGCTGTTTTTT	CASSGTPGHDTGELFF
many	TRBJ2-2	TRBD1	TRBV9	TGTGCCAGCAGCGTAGGGGACAGGTTGACCGGGGAGCTGTTTTTT	CASSVGDRLTGELFF
many	TRBJ1-1	.	TRBV9	TGTGCCAGCAGCGTAGCAGGGCCGAACACTGAAGCTTTCTTT	CASSVAGPNTEAFF
many	TRBJ1-1	.	TRBV9	TGTGCCAGCAGCGTGAGGTTGGACACTGAAGCTTTCTTT	CASSVRLDTEAFF
many	TRBJ2-1	TRBD2	TRBV9	TGTGCCAGCAGCAGTTCCCTAGGCGGGAGAACGTACAATGAGCAGTTCTTC	CASSSSLGGRTYNEQFF
many	TRBJ1-5	.	TRBV9	TGTGCCAGCAGCGCCAGTCCCAATCAGCCCCAGCATTTT	CASSASPNQPQHF
many	TRBJ2-3	TRBD2	TRBV9	TGTGCCAGCAGCGTAGTGAGCGGGAGTGGTATGACAGATACGCAGTATTTT	CASSVVSGSGMTDTQYF
many	TRBJ2-4	TRBD2	TRBV9	TGTGCCAGCAGCGTAGGAGCGGGAGTAAACATTCAGTACTTC	CASSVGAGVNIQYF
many	TRBJ2-2	.	TRBV9	TGTGCCAGCAGCGCTCCCAGGGTCGGAAACACCGGGGAGCTGTTTTTT	CASSAPRVGNTGELFF
many	TRBJ2-3	TRBD2	TRBV9	TGTGCCAGCAGACCGCCGGGGGGGAACACAGATACGCAGTATTTT	CASRPPGGNTDTQYF